Given below is one T cell receptor beta chain in context. The antigen remains undetermined. CDR3 length: 12 residues. Germline CDR1 is SGHAT and CDR2 is FQNNGV. The ends were cut back, 3 bases at V and 10 bases at J, with 10 bases in the middle. This record belongs to a study of cytomegalovirus exposure and HLA in healthy donors. Whole-study results and caveats: Among TCR beta chains, those listed as cytomegalovirus-associated numbered under 200.

The PCR used 60 Vbeta and 13 Jbeta primers. The method was immunoSEQ multiplex PCR; TCRdb's version includes in-frame clones alone and lacks a portion of them. The sample includes 100,000 to 120,000 clones, 65% to 80% of them seen just once. This TCR came from a woman between 55 and 75 years old in good health and CMV-seropositive. The chain carries TRBV11-2 and TRBJ2-1; D unclear. The sample was PBMCs. CDR3 coding DNA: TGTGCCAGCAGCTTCCTAACTCTAGAGCAGTTCTTC. It is translated as CASSFLTLEQFF.